This T cell receptor beta chain was recovered during a study of blood T cell repertoires in COVID-19. Overall study context: Sites across the United States, Italy and Spain contributed samples from acute and convalescent COVID-19. T cells, B-cell-depleted T cells, or PBMCs supplied cDNA or gDNA.

CDR1 is MNHEY and CDR2 is SVGAGI in the germline V gene. The CDR3 extends over 12 amino acids. V lost 5 bases, J lost 6 bases, and 11 bases lay in between. In the source study's methods: Amplifying reference gene primers gave estimates of nucleated cell counts. Assay used: immunoSEQ multiplex PCR; TCRdb lists only in-frame clones, some missing. The DNA gave D and trimming, while V, J and clone size come from that table. The sample shows some 97,000 clones, less than 95% of them seen only once. What was sequenced was peripheral blood. V and J are TRBV6-5 and TRBJ2-7, with D unclear. The TCR originated in a man aged 55 to 70 with acute or convalescent COVID-19. The CDR3 coding sequence is TGTGCCAGCAGTACCCGACGAGGCGAGCAGTACTTC. Translating gives CASSTRRGEQYF.